This entry is about one TCR beta chain. The antigen remains unidentified. Distinct nucleotide sequences in the sample also encode this CDR3. 13 Jbeta primers and 60 Vbeta primers were used for the PCR. Using immunoSEQ multiplex PCR, the repertoire was profiled, and TCRdb retains in-frame clones only, with some absent. This table holds around 120,000 clones, about 83% found once. This sample stems from a study of cytomegalovirus exposure and HLA in healthy donors. Looked up from germline, CDR1 is SEHNR and CDR2 is FQNEAQ (reference sequence). Deletions cut 1 base from V and 1 base from J, with 4 bases between. The CDR3 is made up of 13 amino acids. Points from the study as a whole: It emerged from a later analysis that several of the most significant clusters appeared to be linked to common viral pathogens. A link between a missense DCLRE1C variant and TCR beta V- and J-gene trimming emerged from a later analysis. About 90% or about 30% of the time was how often most TCR beta V segments were productive, according to an earlier analysis.

The sequenced material came from PBMCs. The chain carries TRBV7-9 and TRBJ1-1; D not resolved. This TCR came from a young man in good health and CMV-seronegative. The CDR3 sequence: CASSLDRNTEAFF. CDR3 sequence (DNA): TGTGCCAGCAGCTTAGACAGGAACACTGAAGCTTTCTTT.